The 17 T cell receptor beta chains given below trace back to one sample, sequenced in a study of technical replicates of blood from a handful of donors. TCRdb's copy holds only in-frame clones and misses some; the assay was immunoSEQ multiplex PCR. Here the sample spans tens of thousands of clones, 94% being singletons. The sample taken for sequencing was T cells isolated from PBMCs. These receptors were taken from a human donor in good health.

CDR3 bases: TGTGCCAGCAGTTATGGACTAGCGGGAGGTACGGATACGCAGTATTTT. This gives the protein CASSYGLAGGTDTQYF. The J gene is TRBJ2-3, the V gene TRBV6-5, with TRBD2 matching 14 bases. The CDR3 has 16 residues. Germline-derived CDR1 and CDR2 are MNHEY and SVGAGI. V was clipped by 3 bases and J by 6 bases; unmatched bases: 5.

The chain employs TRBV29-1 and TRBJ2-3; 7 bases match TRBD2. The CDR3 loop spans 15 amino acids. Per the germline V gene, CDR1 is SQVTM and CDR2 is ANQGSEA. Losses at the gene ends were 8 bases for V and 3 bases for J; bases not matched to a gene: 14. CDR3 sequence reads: CSSSSGREWTDTQYF. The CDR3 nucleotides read TGCAGCTCATCGTCAGGGCGGGAGTGGACAGATACGCAGTATTTT.

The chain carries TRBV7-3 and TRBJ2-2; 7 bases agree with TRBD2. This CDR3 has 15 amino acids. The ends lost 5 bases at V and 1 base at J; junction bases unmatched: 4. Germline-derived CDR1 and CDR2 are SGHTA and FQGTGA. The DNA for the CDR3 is TGTGCCAGCAGCGTAGGGACTATGAACACCGGGGAGCTGTTTTTT. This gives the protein CASSVGTMNTGELFF.

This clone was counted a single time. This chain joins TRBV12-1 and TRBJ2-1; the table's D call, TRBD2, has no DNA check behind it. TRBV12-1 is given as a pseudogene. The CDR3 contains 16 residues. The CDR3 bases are TGTGCCAGCAGCATCCCTACTAGCGGGAGTACCGATGAGCAGTTCTTC. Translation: CASSIPTSGSTDEQFF.

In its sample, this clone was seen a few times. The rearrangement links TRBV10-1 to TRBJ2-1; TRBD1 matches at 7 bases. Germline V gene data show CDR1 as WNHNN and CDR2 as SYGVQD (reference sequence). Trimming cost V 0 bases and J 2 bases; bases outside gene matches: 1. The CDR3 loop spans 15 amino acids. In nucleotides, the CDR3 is TGCGCCAGCAGTGAGTCAACAGGGGCCTACAATGAGCAGTTCTTC. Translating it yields CASSESTGAYNEQFF.

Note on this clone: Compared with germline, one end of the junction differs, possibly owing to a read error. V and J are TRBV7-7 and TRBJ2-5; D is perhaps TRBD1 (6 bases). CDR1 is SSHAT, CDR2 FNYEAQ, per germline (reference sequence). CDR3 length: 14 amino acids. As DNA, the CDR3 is TGTGCTAGCAGCCGAGACAGGAATCAAGAGACCCAGTACTTC. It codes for CASSRDRNQETQYF.

The CDR3 sequence is CAWTGQGYYEQYF. The CDR3 nucleotides read TGTGCCTGGACCGGACAGGGATATTACGAGCAGTACTTC. The V gene is TRBV30, the J gene TRBJ2-7, with 8 bases fitting TRBD1. The CDR3 is 13 amino acids. Germline V gives CDR1 GTSNPN, CDR2 SVGIG (reference sequence). V dropped 4 bases and J dropped 4; count of bases not matched to a gene: 6.

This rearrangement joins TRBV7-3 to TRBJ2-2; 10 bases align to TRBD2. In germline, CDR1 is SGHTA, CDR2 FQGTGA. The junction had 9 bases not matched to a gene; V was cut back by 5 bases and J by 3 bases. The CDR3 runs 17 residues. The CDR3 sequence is CASSATRLAGDTGELFF. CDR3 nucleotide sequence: TGTGCCAGCAGCGCAACCAGACTAGCGGGTGACACCGGGGAGCTGTTTTTT.

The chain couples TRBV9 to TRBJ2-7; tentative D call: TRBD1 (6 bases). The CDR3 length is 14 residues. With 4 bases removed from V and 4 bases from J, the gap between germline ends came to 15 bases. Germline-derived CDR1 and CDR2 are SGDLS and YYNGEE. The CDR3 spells CASSPGHLLYEQYF. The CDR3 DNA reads TGTGCCAGCAGCCCGGGACATCTGTTGTACGAGCAGTACTTC.

In DNA, the CDR3 is TGTGCCAGCAGCTTACAACTAGTTGGTACCGGGGAGCTGTTTTTT. Its protein is CASSLQLVGTGELFF. V is TRBV11-2 and J is TRBJ2-2; tentative D call: TRBD2 (5 bases). V lost 2 bases and J lost 5, with 12 bases in between. This CDR3 region has 15 residues. Germline V gene data show CDR1 as SGHAT and CDR2 as FQNNGV.

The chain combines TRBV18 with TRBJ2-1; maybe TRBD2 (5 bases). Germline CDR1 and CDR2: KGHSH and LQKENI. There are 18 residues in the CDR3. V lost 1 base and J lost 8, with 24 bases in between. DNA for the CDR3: TGTGCCAGCTCACCACGAATTTCAGCGGTATACTTCCAAGATGAGCAGTTCTTC. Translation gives CASSPRISAVYFQDEQFF.

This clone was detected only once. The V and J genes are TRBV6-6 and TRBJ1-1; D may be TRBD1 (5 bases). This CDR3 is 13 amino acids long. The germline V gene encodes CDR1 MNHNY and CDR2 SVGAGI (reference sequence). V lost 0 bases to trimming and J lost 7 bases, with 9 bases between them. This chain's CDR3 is CASSYSLGHEAFF. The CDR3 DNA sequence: TGTGCCAGCAGTTACTCGCTGGGGCATGAAGCTTTCTTT.

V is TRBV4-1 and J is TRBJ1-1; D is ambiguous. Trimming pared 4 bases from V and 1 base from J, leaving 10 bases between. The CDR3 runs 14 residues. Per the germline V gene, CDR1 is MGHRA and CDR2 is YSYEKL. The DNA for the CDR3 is TGCGCCAGCAGCCTCAGGTTTGGGAACACTGAAGCTTTCTTT. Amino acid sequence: CASSLRFGNTEAFF.

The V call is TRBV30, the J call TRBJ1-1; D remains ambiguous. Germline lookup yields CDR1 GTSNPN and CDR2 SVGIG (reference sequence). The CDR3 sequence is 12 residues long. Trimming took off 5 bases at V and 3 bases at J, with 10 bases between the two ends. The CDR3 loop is CAWSWADTEAFF. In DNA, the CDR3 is TGTGCCTGGTCCTGGGCCGACACTGAAGCTTTCTTT.

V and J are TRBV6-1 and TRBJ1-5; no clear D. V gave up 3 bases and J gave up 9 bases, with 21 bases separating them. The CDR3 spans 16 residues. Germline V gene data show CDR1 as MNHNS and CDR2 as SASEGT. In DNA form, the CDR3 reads TGTGCCAGCAGTGATACCGTGGACCTCAATCGGGGGCCCCAGCATTTT. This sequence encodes CASSDTVDLNRGPQHF.

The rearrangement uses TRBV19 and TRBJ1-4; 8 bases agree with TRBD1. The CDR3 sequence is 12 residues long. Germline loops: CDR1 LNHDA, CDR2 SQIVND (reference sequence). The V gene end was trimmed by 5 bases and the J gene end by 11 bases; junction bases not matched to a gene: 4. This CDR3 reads CASSPQGAKLFF. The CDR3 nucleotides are TGTGCCAGTAGTCCGCAGGGGGCGAAACTGTTTTTT.

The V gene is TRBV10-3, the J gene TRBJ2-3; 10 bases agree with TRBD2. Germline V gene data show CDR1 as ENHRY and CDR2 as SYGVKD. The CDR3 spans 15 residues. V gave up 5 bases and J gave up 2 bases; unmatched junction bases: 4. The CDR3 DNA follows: TGTGCCATCAGTAGCCTAGCGGGAGACACAGATACGCAGTATTTT. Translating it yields CAISSLAGDTDTQYF.